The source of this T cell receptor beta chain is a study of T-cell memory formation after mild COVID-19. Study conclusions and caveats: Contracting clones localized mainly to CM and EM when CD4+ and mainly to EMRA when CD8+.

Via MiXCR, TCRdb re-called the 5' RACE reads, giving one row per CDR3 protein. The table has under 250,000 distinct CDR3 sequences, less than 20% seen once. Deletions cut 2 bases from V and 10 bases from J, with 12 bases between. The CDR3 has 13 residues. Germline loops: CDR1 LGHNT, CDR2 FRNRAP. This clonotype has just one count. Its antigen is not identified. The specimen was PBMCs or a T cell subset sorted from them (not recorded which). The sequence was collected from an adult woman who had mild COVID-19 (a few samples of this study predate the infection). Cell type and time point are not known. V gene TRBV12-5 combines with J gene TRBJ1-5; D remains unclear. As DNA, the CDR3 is TGTGCTAGTGGTTTGCAACGGACCGATCCCCAGCATTTT. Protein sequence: CASGLQRTDPQHF.